This TCR beta chain was obtained from a study of blood T cell repertoires in COVID-19. Study at large: Some COVID-19 samples were acute and others convalescent; all came from the United States, Italy and Spain. The analysed material was cDNA or gDNA that came from T cells, B-cell-depleted T cells, or PBMCs.

As originally analysed: Estimates of nucleated cell counts were drawn from the amplification of reference gene primers. Repertoires were generated with immunoSEQ multiplex PCR, while TCRdb's copy carries only in-frame clones and drops some. That table gives V, J and clone size, and the DNA gave D and trimming. Altogether about 280,000 clones are present, roughly 90% being singletons, with the ten largest covering roughly 9%. The clonotype was recovered from a man aged 18 to 29 with active or convalescent COVID-19. The specimen sequenced was peripheral blood.

The CDR3, as DNA: TGCGCCAGCAGCAACCGGGACAGGGGAGACTACGAGCAGTACTTC. The encoded protein is CASSNRDRGDYEQYF. This chain connects TRBV10-2 to TRBJ2-7, with 10 bases fitting TRBD1. CDR1 is WSHSY and CDR2 is SAAADI in the germline V gene. V shed 6 bases and J 3 bases; nucleotides not matched to a gene: 8. The CDR3 has 15 amino acids.